The TCR beta chain under discussion was sequenced for a study of blood T cell repertoires in COVID-19. About the research overall: From T cells, B-cell-depleted T cells, or PBMCs came the material, which was cDNA or gDNA.

The sample holds one count of this clone. Germline loops: CDR1 GTSNPN, CDR2 SVGIG (reference sequence). The CDR3 is 13 amino acids. Trimming removed 1 base from V and 6 bases from J; junction bases left unmatched: 5. Original processing notes: Amplification of reference gene primers was used by the study to estimate nucleated cell counts. Clones were read by immunoSEQ multiplex PCR, and TCRdb kept only the in-frame ones, dropping some. From that table come the V and J calls and clone size; the DNA was used to work out D and trimming. The sample comprises roughly 250,000 clones, approximately 84% of which are singletons, and 4% to 5.5% rests with the top ten.

This sequence originates from a man between 45 and 60 years old with active or convalescent COVID-19. Input material: peripheral blood. The rearrangement links TRBV30 to TRBJ1-2; 7 bases map to TRBD1. CDR3 protein: CAWSATGVNGYTF. In DNA, the CDR3 is TGTGCCTGGAGTGCTACAGGGGTCAATGGCTACACCTTC. Combining the CDR3 with reference TRBV30 and TRBJ1-2 gives the whole variable domain SQTIHQWPATLVQPVGSPLSLECTVEGTSNPNLYWYRQAAGRGLQLLFYSVGIGQISSEVPQNLSASRPQDRQFILSSKKLLLSDSGFYLCAWSATGVNGYTFGSGTRLTVV.